This TCR beta chain was observed in a study of tumor and adjacent non-tumor tissue in lung cancer. Background on the study: The cohort had about a dozen adenocarcinoma, a couple of squamous cell and 1 small cell patients.

This clonotype was recorded only once. Its antigen is undetermined. The CDR3 carries no conserved terminal phenylalanine or tryptophan, so it likely arises from a read error. The DNA is omitted, as the CDR3 cannot be located on it reliably, and the CDR3 follows TCRdb's listing. The template was RNA from unsorted bulk tissue. This non-tumor lung sample came from over 3 cm beyond the tumor edge. Termini included, the CDR3 measures 12 amino acids. CDR1 and CDR2 (germline): SQVTM, ANQGSEA. TCRbeta libraries were built with three rounds of nested PCR, modified from ARM-PCR. TCRdb passed the multiplex PCR reads through MiXCR, listing each CDR3 protein once. Among about 110,000 distinct CDR3 sequences listed, about 61% were seen once. Regarding the study as a whole: Higher tumor TCR diversity was associated with shorter survival.

J is TRBJ2-7 and V is TRBV29-1; the table's TRBD2 call for D was not verified on the DNA. The source of this sequence is a man aged 55 to 70 with non-small cell lung cancer. What was sequenced was distant non-tumor lung tissue. CDR3 amino acids: CSVNPPTGEQYL.